Detailed here is one TCR beta chain. Antigen specificity is unknown. The CDR3 is 14 amino acids. Between the trimmed V and J ends, which lost 6 bases and 2 bases, there was a span of 10 bases. The germline V gene has CDR1 MNHNY and CDR2 SVGAGI (reference sequence). Method: immunoSEQ multiplex PCR; TCRdb's copy keeps in-frame clones and lacks some. This table has about 97,000 clones, nearly 90% appearing once. These data belong to a study of T cell responses to AZD1222 COVID-19 vaccine. Study observations and caveats: None of the repertoires were sampled until the peak T cell response had passed. Just five to seven people given AZD1222 tested seropositive at baseline.

The TCR was taken from an adult in good health. Specimen: peripheral blood, collected on day 0 of AZD1222 vaccination. This rearrangement joins TRBV6-6 to TRBJ2-2; D is ambiguous. CDR3 sequence: CASRTERNTGELFF. DNA of the CDR3: TGTGCCAGCAGAACGGAGAGAAACACCGGGGAGCTGTTTTTT.